The sequence of this T cell receptor (beta chain) was determined in a study of beta chain features in type 1 diabetes. The germline V gene encodes CDR1 LGHNA and CDR2 YSLEER. The ends were cut back, 2 bases at V and 0 bases at J, with 17 bases in the middle. The CDR3 sequence is 18 residues long. What was sequenced were expressed TCRB transcripts, since all of the isolated RNA had been reverse transcribed. The protocol was immunoSEQ multiplex PCR, while the TCRdb copy is restricted to in-frame clones and leaves out a portion. The table records about 900,000 clones, roughly 15% of them present only once.

The source of this sequence is a woman aged 18-30 years in good health. The chain carries TRBV4-3 and TRBJ1-3; D gene ambiguous. Sequencing was performed on naive CD4+ T cells from blood. The CDR3 sequence is CASSQMLHGEISGNTIYF. CDR3 DNA: TGCGCCAGCAGCCAAATGCTGCACGGGGAAATCTCTGGAAACACCATATATTTT.